The sequence of this T cell receptor (beta chain) was determined in a study of CD8 T cells in ankylosing spondylitis. Study findings and constraints: According to the report, clones linked to the disease were significantly enriched in matched synovial fluid samples taken from ankylosing spondylitis patients. What seemed typical of ankylosing spondylitis blood was a TCR beta motif built from several highly homologous variants.

By quantitative 5'-RACE with molecular barcodes, the TCR beta libraries were made. TCRdb reprocessed the 5' RACE reads with MiXCR, giving one entry per CDR3 protein. The sample carries about 220,000 distinct CDR3 sequences, more than 5.5% recorded once. Trimming shortened V by 3 bases and J by 5 bases, and 16 bases separated the two germline ends. Per the germline V gene, CDR1 is MNHEY and CDR2 is SMNVEV (reference sequence). The CDR3 has 16 residues. This clonotype was seen many times. The antigen remains undetermined. The chain couples TRBV27 to TRBJ2-2, with D perhaps matching TRBD2 (6 bases). Sequences were obtained from blood, either unsorted or a sorted T cell fraction (not recorded which). This clonotype originated in a male donor with ankylosing spondylitis. CDR3 amino acids: CASSFVLRGWTGELFF. CDR3 nucleotides: TGTGCCAGCAGTTTTGTTCTCCGGGGGTGGACCGGGGAGCTGTTTTTT.